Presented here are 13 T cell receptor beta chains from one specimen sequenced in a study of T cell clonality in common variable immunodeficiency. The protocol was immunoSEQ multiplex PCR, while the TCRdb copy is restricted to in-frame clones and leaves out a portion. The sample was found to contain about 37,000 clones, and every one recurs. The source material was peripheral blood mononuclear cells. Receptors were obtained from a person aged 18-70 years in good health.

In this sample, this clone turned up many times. CDR3 bases read: TGCGCCAGCAGCTTGGAGTACAGTATAAACACTGAA. Its translation: CASSLEYSINTE. The complete CDR3 reads CASSLEYSINTEAFF. The chain has TRBV5-1 and TRBJ1-1; D gene unclear. The CDR3 end lies 3 residues beyond the end of the read and is filled in from the germline J gene. The germline CDR1 and CDR2 sequences are SGHRS and YFSETQ. The ends were cut back, 0 bases at V and 2 bases at J, with 11 bases in the middle. This CDR3 is built from 15 residues.

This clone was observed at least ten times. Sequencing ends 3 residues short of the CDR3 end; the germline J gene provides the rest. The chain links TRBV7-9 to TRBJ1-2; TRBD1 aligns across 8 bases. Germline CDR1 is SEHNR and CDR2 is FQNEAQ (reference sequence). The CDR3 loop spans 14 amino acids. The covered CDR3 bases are TGTGCCAGCAGCCCGGACAGGGCCCGGGGAGGC. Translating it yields CASSPDRARGG. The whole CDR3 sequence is CASSPDRARGGYTF.

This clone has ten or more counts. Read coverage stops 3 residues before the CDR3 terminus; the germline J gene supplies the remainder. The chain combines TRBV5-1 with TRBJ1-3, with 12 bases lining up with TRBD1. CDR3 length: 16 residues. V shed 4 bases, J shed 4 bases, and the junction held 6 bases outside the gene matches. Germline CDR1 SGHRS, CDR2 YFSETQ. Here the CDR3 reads CASSPSGQGAGNTIYF. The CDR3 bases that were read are TGCGCCAGCAGCCCGTCGGGACAGGGGGCAGGAAACACC.

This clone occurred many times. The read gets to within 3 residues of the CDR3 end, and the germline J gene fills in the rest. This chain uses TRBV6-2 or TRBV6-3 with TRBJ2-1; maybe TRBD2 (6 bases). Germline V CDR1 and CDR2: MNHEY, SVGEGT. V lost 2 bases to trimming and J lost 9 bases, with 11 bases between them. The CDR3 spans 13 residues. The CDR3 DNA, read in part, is TGTGCCAGCAGTTACGGAGGGGTGGGTGAG. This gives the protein CASSYGGVGE. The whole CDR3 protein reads CASSYGGVGEQFF.

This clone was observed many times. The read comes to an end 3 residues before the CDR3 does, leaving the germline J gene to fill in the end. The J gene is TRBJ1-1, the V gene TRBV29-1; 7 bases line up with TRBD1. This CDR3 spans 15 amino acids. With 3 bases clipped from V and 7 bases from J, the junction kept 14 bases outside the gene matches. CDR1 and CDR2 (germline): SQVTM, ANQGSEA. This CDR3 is CSVDNRGLDSGEAFF. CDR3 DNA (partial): TGCAGCGTTGATAACAGGGGACTAGATTCCGGTGAA.

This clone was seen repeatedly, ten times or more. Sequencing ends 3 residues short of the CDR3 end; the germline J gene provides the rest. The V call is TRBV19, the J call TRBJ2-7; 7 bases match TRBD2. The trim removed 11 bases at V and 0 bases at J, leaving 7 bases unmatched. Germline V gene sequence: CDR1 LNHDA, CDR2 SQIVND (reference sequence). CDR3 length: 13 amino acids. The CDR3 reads CAPKASGSYEQYF. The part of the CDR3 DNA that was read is TGTGCCCCCAAAGCTAGCGGCTCCTACGAG.

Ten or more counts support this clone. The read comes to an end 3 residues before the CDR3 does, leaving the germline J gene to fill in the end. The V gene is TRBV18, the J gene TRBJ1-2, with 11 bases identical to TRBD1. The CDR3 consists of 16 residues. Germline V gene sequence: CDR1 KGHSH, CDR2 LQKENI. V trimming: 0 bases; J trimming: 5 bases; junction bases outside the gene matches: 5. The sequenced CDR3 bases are TGTGCCAGCTCACCACCGGGGACAGGGGGTGGATATGGC. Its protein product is CASSPPGTGGGYG. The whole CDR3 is CASSPPGTGGGYGYTF.

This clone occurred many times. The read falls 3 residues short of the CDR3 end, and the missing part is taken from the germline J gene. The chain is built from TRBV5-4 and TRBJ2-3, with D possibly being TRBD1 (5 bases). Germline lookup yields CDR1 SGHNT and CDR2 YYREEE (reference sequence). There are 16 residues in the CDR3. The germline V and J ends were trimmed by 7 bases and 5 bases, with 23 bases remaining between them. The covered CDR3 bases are TGTGCCAGCTCCCTGGGCACCATCAGGGTGGAAGATACG. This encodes CASSLGTIRVEDT. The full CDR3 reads CASSLGTIRVEDTQYF.

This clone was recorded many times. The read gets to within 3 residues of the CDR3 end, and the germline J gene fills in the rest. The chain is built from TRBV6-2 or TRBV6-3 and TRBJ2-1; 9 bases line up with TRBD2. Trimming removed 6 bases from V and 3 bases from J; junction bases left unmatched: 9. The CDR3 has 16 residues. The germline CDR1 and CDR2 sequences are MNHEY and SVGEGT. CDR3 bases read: TGTGCCAGCAGGACGTTAGCGGGAGAGGTCTACAATGAG. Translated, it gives CASRTLAGEVYNE. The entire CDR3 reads CASRTLAGEVYNEQFF.

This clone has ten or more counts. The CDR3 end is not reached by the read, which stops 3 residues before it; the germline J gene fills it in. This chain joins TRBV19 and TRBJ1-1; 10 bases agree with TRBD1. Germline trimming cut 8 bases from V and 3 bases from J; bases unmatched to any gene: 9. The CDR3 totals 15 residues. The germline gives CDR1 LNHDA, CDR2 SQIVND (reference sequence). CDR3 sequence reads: CASRRDRGTDTEAFF. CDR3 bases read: TGTGCCAGTCGCCGGGACAGGGGTACGGACACTGAA.

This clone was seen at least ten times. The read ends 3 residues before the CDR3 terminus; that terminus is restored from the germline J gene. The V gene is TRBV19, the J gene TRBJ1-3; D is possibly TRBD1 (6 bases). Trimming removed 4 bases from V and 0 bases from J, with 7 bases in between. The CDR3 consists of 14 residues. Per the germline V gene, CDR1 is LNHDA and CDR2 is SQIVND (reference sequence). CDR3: CASSRQDSGNTIYF. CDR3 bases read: TGTGCCAGTAGTAGACAGGACTCTGGAAACACC.

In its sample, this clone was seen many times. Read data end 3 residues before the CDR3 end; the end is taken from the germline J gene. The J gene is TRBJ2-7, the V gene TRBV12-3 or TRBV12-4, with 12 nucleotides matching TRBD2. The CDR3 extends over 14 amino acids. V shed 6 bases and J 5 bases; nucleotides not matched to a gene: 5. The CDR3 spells CASSQGLAGHEQYF. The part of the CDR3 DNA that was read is TGTGCCAGCAGCCAGGGACTAGCGGGTCACGAG.

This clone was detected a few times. The covered CDR3 bases are TGTGCCAGTACTCCAGAAGACAGGGGAACTAGGGGCAATCAGCCC. This encodes CASTPEDRGTRGNQP. The full CDR3 reads CASTPEDRGTRGNQPQHF. The rearrangement links TRBV19 to TRBJ1-5; 8 nucleotides match TRBD1. With the read ending 3 residues before the CDR3 end, the germline J gene is used to fill in that end. The trim removed 7 bases at V and 2 bases at J, leaving 16 bases unmatched. Per the germline V gene, CDR1 is LNHDA and CDR2 is SQIVND (reference sequence). The CDR3 length is 18 residues. Drawing the rest from reference TRBV19 and TRBJ1-5, the complete variable domain is DGGITQSPKYLFRKEGQNVTLSCEQNLNHDAMYWYRQDPGQGLRLIYYSQIVNDFQKGDIAEGYSVSREKKESFPLTVTSAQKNPTAFYLCASTPEDRGTRGNQPQHFGDGTRLSIL.